This T cell receptor (beta chain) originates from a study of blood T cell repertoires in COVID-19. This clone was counted between two and nine times. Sequencing was performed with immunoSEQ multiplex PCR; in TCRdb, only in-frame clones are kept and a portion is missing. The table records 120,000 or so clones, roughly 90% of them present only once. CDR1 is SGDLS and CDR2 is YYNGEE in the germline V gene. The CDR3 has 14 residues. The V and J ends lost 8 bases and 0 bases, in that order; junction bases with no gene match: 4. Sequenced: peripheral blood. This chain joins TRBV9 and TRBJ2-3; TRBD1 matches at 9 bases. The clonotype originates from a man aged 50-59 years with acute or convalescent COVID-19. CDR3 protein: CASKGTGSTDTQYF. The CDR3 DNA reads as TGTGCCAGTAAGGGGACAGGGAGCACAGATACGCAGTATTTT.